This T cell receptor (beta chain) was identified in a study of shared clonotypes between healthy human individuals. About this clone: Its antigen is unknown.

Overall study results and limits: A reduction in generation probabilities was seen for non-shared clonotypes relative to those shared by all four donors.

Trimming took 2 bases from V and 1 from J, leaving 5 bases between them. The CDR3 covers 13 residues. Germline V gene sequence: CDR1 SEHNR, CDR2 FQNEAQ (reference sequence). A deep-level run was used for the assay. Genomic DNA of each subset was evenly split across several immunoSEQ plates. Sequencing used immunoSEQ multiplex PCR; TCRdb keeps in-frame clones, though not all of them. The table lists millions of clones, 93% of them singletons. Material: naive CD4+ T cells from PBMCs. Subset here: CD45RA+ positively selected. This rearrangement joins TRBV7-9 to TRBJ2-5; D remains unclear. The receptor comes from a man in his late teens or twenties in good health. Some clones in this sample may be carry-over from other donors' samples. The CDR3 reads CASSLNSQETQYF. The CDR3 DNA is TGTGCCAGCAGCTTAAACAGCCAAGAGACCCAGTACTTC.